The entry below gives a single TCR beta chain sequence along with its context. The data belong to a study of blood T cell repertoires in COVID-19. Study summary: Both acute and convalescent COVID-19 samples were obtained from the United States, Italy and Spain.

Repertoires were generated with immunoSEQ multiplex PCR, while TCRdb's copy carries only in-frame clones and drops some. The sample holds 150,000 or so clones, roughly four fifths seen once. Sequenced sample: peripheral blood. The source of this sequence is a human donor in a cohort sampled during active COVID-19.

As DNA, the CDR3 is TGCGCCAGCAGTGAGCCGGGGGTTGATACGCAGTATTTT. Translation gives CASSEPGVDTQYF. This rearrangement joins TRBV10-1 to TRBJ2-3; a possible D gene is TRBD2 (6 bases). V lost 2 bases and J 6 bases, leaving 9 bases between the germline ends. Per germline, CDR1 WNHNN and CDR2 SYGVQD (reference sequence). This CDR3 is 13 amino acids long.